The 4 T cell receptor beta chains below come from one sample, sequenced in a study of sequential checkpoint blockade in melanoma. Method: immunoSEQ multiplex PCR; TCRdb's copy keeps in-frame clones and lacks some. Among 32,000 or so clones listed, roughly 84% were seen once. Treatment given: randomized to nivolumab then ipilimumab (arm A) or the reverse (arm B). The sample in question was CD8+ T cells sorted from blood (inferred from file names), obtained from a patient given nivolumab and ipilimumab in sequence. The receptors here all came from a human donor with melanoma.

This clone was counted between two and nine times. The genes are TRBV11-2 and TRBJ1-2; D is unresolved. The CDR3 contains 13 residues. Trimming pared 4 bases from V and 4 bases from J, leaving 10 bases between. Germline V gene data show CDR1 as SGHAT and CDR2 as FQNNGV. CDR3: CASSSGSFYGYTF. The CDR3, as DNA: TGTGCCAGCAGCTCCGGGAGCTTCTATGGCTACACCTTC.

The rearrangement links TRBV5-6 to TRBJ1-1; no clear D. V was clipped by 0 bases and J by 1 base, with 4 bases between them. The germline V gene has CDR1 SGHDT and CDR2 YYEEEE. The CDR3 has 13 residues. The CDR3 sequence is CASSLVWNTEAFF. For the CDR3, the DNA is TGTGCCAGCAGCTTGGTATGGAACACTGAAGCTTTCTTT.

The rearrangement joins TRBV9 to TRBJ2-7; a possible D gene is TRBD1 (6 bases). Trimming took off 0 bases at V and 2 bases at J, with 9 bases between the two ends. CDR3 length: 14 residues. CDR1 SGDLS and CDR2 YYNGEE come from the germline V gene. The CDR3 DNA reads TGTGCCAGCAGCGTAGCAGGGGAAGCCTACGAGCAGTACTTC. Its translation: CASSVAGEAYEQYF.

This clone was observed a few times. The J gene is TRBJ1-4, the V gene TRBV5-4; TRBD1 matches 9 bases. The ends lost 4 bases at V and 8 bases at J; junction bases unmatched: 6. In germline, CDR1 is SGHNT, CDR2 YYREEE (reference sequence). This CDR3 contains 14 residues. The CDR3 here is CASSVGQGVEKLFF. CDR3 bases: TGTGCCAGCAGCGTGGGACAGGGAGTCGAAAAACTGTTTTTT.